These T cell receptor beta chains were read from a single sample in a study of cytomegalovirus exposure and HLA in healthy donors. Produced via immunoSEQ multiplex PCR; TCRdb's table is partial and in-frame only. The data contain nearly 200,000 clones, 84% of them seen just once; the ten biggest clones take up roughly 13%. Sequencing was done on a sample of PBMCs. The receptors derive from a woman in her 30s in good health and CMV-seropositive. CDR3s include the opening cysteine and the closing phenylalanine or tryptophan. The D gene is left open where the match is weak. Only some rows state a clone size, as once, few, many or a class for expanded clones.

CDR3 DNA	CDR3 protein	D gene	clone size	V gene	J gene
TGTGCCAGCAGTTTAGAGGCCCCGGCAGGGGTAAAGCATGAGCAGTTCTTC	CASSLEAPAGVKHEQFF	NA	NA	TRBV27	TRBJ2-1
TGTGCCAGCACGCCCCCGAAGGGGTCCCACGAGCAGTACTTC	CASTPPKGSHEQYF	NA	NA	TRBV2	TRBJ2-7
TGTGCCAGCAGCTATCCGACAGGGGGCAAGGAGACCCAGTACTTC	CASSYPTGGKETQYF	TRBD1	NA	TRBV5-6	TRBJ2-5
TGTGCCATCAGCGCTGGACAGGGGGCCTATAGGTCCCAGCATTTT	CAISAGQGAYRSQHF	TRBD1	once	TRBV10-3	TRBJ1-5
TGTGCCAGCAGCTTAGGTGGCCCTGAAGCTTTCTTT	CASSLGGPEAFF	NA	NA	TRBV11-1	TRBJ1-1
TGTGCCAGCAAAGGGGCATCGGGGACCCAGTACTTC	CASKGASGTQYF	NA	NA	TRBV27	TRBJ2-5
TGTGCCAGCAGCCACGGGGGGCTGGGGTACACTGAAGCTTTCTTT	CASSHGGLGYTEAFF	NA	NA	TRBV7-8	TRBJ1-1
TGTGCCAGCAGAGATAAAGTAGGTTCGCCGCTCGGGGACTACACCTTC	CASRDKVGSPLGDYTF	NA	NA	TRBV5-5	TRBJ1-2
TGTGCCAGCATGACGACGCAGGGGGCATTTGGCTACACCTTC	CASMTTQGAFGYTF	TRBD1	once	TRBV6-1	TRBJ1-2
TGTGCCAGCTCCCAGGCGGCGGGAGTGTGGGCAGATACGCAGTATTTT	CASSQAAGVWADTQYF	TRBD2	NA	TRBV28	TRBJ2-3